The next 22 T cell receptor beta chains were all read from a single sample in a study of T cell changes during pregnancy in multiple sclerosis. Produced via immunoSEQ multiplex PCR; TCRdb's table is partial and in-frame only. In the table there are more than 35,000 clones, 75% to 95% of which are singletons. This specimen consisted of CD8+ T cells from peripheral blood mononuclear cells, obtained after pregnancy. These receptors originate from a female donor with multiple sclerosis, enrolled in a pregnancy study.

This chain connects TRBV6-1 to TRBJ1-1; the D gene is possibly TRBD1 (6 bases). The V and J ends lost 11 bases and 0 bases respectively, with 13 bases between them. The CDR3 spans 13 residues. Germline values: CDR1 MNHNS, CDR2 SASEGT. The CDR3 region is CAVLDRMNTEAFF. CDR3 nucleotide sequence: TGTGCCGTCTTGGACAGAATGAACACTGAAGCTTTCTTT.

The chain links TRBV5-1 to TRBJ2-1; 8 bases agree with TRBD2. The length of the CDR3 is 15 residues. Germline CDR1 SGHRS, CDR2 YFSETQ. V trimming: 1 base; J trimming: 8 bases; junction bases outside the gene matches: 8. The CDR3 DNA sequence: TGCGCCAGCAGCTTGAGGCTAGCGGGTTCCGATGAGCAGTTCTTC. Protein product: CASSLRLAGSDEQFF.

V and J are TRBV11-2 and TRBJ2-1; TRBD2 agrees at 12 bases. This CDR3 region has 18 residues. Per germline, CDR1 SGHAT and CDR2 FQNNGV. After removal of 6 bases from V and 14 bases from J, the junction contained 23 bases not matched to a gene. The CDR3 is CASSFMGLAGRSLMLEFF. The CDR3 DNA reads as TGTGCCAGCAGTTTCATGGGACTAGCGGGTAGGAGCTTGATGTTGGAGTTCTTC.

CDR3 region: CASSLVIGTGGREQYF. The CDR3 bases are TGTGCCAGCAGCTTAGTGATCGGGACAGGGGGCAGGGAGCAGTACTTC. The rearrangement uses TRBV7-8 and TRBJ2-7; 12 bases line up with TRBD1. Germline CDR1 is SGHVS and CDR2 is FQNEAQ. V was pared by 1 base and J by 7 bases, with 8 bases of the junction left unmatched. The CDR3 spans 16 residues.

This sequence joins TRBV7-8 and TRBJ2-3, with 8 nucleotides matching TRBD2. This CDR3 region has 15 residues. Germline trimming cut 1 base from V and 5 bases from J; bases unmatched to any gene: 5. The germline gives CDR1 SGHVS, CDR2 FQNEAQ. The CDR3 region has the DNA TGTGCCAGCAGCTTAGAAGCGGGGGCGGGAGATACGCAGTATTTT. The encoded protein is CASSLEAGAGDTQYF.

This chain joins TRBV27 and TRBJ2-7, with 11 bases identical to TRBD1. The germline gives CDR1 MNHEY, CDR2 SMNVEV (reference sequence). This CDR3 spans 16 amino acids. With V trimmed by 3 bases and J by 1 base, 5 bases remained unmatched. The CDR3 DNA reads as TGTGCCAGCAGTTTGTCAGGACAGGGGGCATCCTACGAGCAGTACTTC. This sequence encodes CASSLSGQGASYEQYF.

This chain joins TRBV5-6 and TRBJ2-7; 8 bases are shared with TRBD1. Trimming cost V 0 bases and J 9 bases; bases outside gene matches: 17. The CDR3 contains 17 residues. Germline V gene lookup returns CDR1 SGHDT and CDR2 YYEEEE. The CDR3 coding sequence is TGTGCCAGCAGCTTGGGCATCCCTGACAGGGGATTTACTGTGCAGTACTTC. Its translation is CASSLGIPDRGFTVQYF.

V usage is TRBV4-3 and J usage is TRBJ1-2; D gene uncertain. The CDR3 contains 15 residues. Germline loops: CDR1 LGHNA, CDR2 YSLEER. Trimming left V 1 base short and J 8 bases short, with 17 bases between. CDR3 nucleotide sequence: TGCGCCAGCAGCCAAGGATGGGGTTGGGAGAGAGGCTACACCTTC. It yields the protein CASSQGWGWERGYTF.

This rearrangement joins TRBV30 to TRBJ2-1; a possible D gene is TRBD2 (5 bases). V lost 0 bases and J lost 8, with 11 bases in between. This CDR3 region has 13 residues. The germline gives CDR1 GTSNPN, CDR2 SVGIG (reference sequence). The CDR3 coding sequence is TGTGCCTGGAGTGTGCTAGCACGATATGAGCAGTTCTTC. Translating it yields CAWSVLARYEQFF.

This rearrangement joins TRBV28 to TRBJ2-6; unclear D gene. The CDR3 totals 16 residues. CDR1 and CDR2 (germline): MDHEN, SYDVKM. V was clipped by 9 bases and J by 0 bases, with 15 bases between them. The DNA of the CDR3 is TGTGCCAGTACGGTCTCACGAAACTCTGGGGCCAACGTCCTGACTTTC. Translating gives CASTVSRNSGANVLTF.

The genes are TRBV4-3 and TRBJ2-7; D may be TRBD2 (7 bases). The CDR3 runs to 14 residues. The V end lost 0 bases, the J end lost 5 bases, and 11 bases lay between the germline ends. CDR1 is LGHNA and CDR2 is YSLEER in the germline V gene. CDR3 nucleotide sequence: TGCGCCAGCAGCCAAGAGAGGGGGGGTGACGAGCAGTACTTC. Translated, it gives CASSQERGGDEQYF.

V and J are TRBV5-4 and TRBJ1-1; D possibly corresponds to TRBD1 (6 bases). Germline V gives CDR1 SGHNT, CDR2 YYREEE (reference sequence). V lost 0 bases and J lost 4, with 10 bases in between. CDR3 size: 14 residues. This CDR3 reads CASSLGGPSTEAFF. CDR3 nucleotides: TGTGCCAGCAGCTTGGGGGGGCCGAGCACTGAAGCTTTCTTT.

The CDR3 is CASSYLPSGDYEQYF. CDR3 coding DNA: TGTGCCAGCAGTTACTTGCCTAGCGGAGATTACGAGCAGTACTTC. The chain combines TRBV6-5 with TRBJ2-7, with 7 bases that match TRBD2. The CDR3 spans 15 residues. After removal of 1 base from V and 4 bases from J, the junction contained 7 bases not matched to a gene. Germline CDR1 MNHEY, CDR2 SVGAGI.

The rearrangement uses TRBV6-5 and TRBJ2-3; 10 bases fit TRBD2. The germline V gene has CDR1 MNHEY and CDR2 SVGAGI. The V segment lost 2 bases and the J segment 4 bases; nucleotides outside the gene matches: 3. This CDR3 is built from 15 residues. CDR3 nucleotide sequence: TGTGCCAGCAGTTACAGCGGGGGGGCACCAGATACGCAGTATTTT. The encoded protein is CASSYSGGAPDTQYF.

This chain connects TRBV9 to TRBJ1-1; 8 positions match TRBD1. Per germline, CDR1 SGDLS and CDR2 YYNGEE. V trimming: 1 base; J trimming: 1 base; junction bases outside the gene matches: 6. This CDR3 region has 16 residues. For the CDR3, the DNA is TGTGCCAGCAGCGTAACAGGGGGGATAGGGAACACTGAAGCTTTCTTT. Translation: CASSVTGGIGNTEAFF.

This chain connects TRBV2 to TRBJ2-1; TRBD2 matches at 9 bases. The germline V gene has CDR1 SNHLY and CDR2 FYNNEI. There are 17 residues in the CDR3. V was pared by 6 bases and J by 0 bases, with 9 bases of the junction left unmatched. The chain's CDR3 is CASSRRRSGSSYNEQFF. The CDR3, as DNA: TGTGCCAGCAGCCGCCGACGTAGCGGGAGCTCCTACAATGAGCAGTTCTTC.

The J gene is TRBJ1-2, the V gene TRBV19; D gene ambiguous. Germline assignment: CDR1 LNHDA and CDR2 SQIVND (reference sequence). The CDR3 is 14 residues long. V lost 3 bases to trimming and J lost 7 bases, with 15 bases between them. This CDR3 reads CASSIKVASSGYTF. The CDR3 DNA reads TGTGCCAGTAGTATTAAGGTAGCCAGCTCTGGCTACACCTTC.

Turning to this clone: Germline and junction disagree at one end, which may indicate a read error. The chain employs TRBV5-4 and TRBJ2-7, with a weak D call TRBD1 (6 bases). The CDR3 covers 11 residues. Looked up from germline, CDR1 is SGHNT and CDR2 is YYREEE (reference sequence). CDR3 DNA: TGTGCCAGCAGCTTGGGGGGGACAAACCAATTC. Translated: CASSLGGTNQF.

This clone was seen a single time. The V and J genes are TRBV11-3 and TRBJ2-7, with D possibly being TRBD1 (5 bases). Deletions cut 4 bases from V and 0 bases from J, with 10 bases between. CDR1 SGHNT and CDR2 YENEEA come from the germline V gene. This CDR3 region has 14 residues. The CDR3 spells CASSSDRFSYEQYF. The DNA for the CDR3 is TGTGCCAGCAGCTCCGACAGATTCTCCTACGAGCAGTACTTC. Together with reference TRBV11-3 and TRBJ2-7, the CDR3 gives the full variable domain: EAGVVQSPRYKIIEKKQPVAFWCNPISGHNTLYWYLQNLGQGPELLIRYENEEAVDDSQLPKDRFSAERLKGVDSTLKIQPAELGDSAVYLCASSSDRFSYEQYFGPGTRLTVT.

V and J are TRBV7-6 and TRBJ2-7, with D perhaps TRBD2 (7 bases). Germline V lookup: CDR1 SGHVS, CDR2 FNYEAQ. The V gene lost 3 bases and the J gene lost 1 base, with 13 bases spanning the gap. The CDR3 extends over 15 amino acids. CDR3 DNA: TGTGCCAGCAGCTTTTCCGGGGGGCAGTCCTACGAGCAGTACTTC. Amino acid sequence: CASSFSGGQSYEQYF. The whole variable domain, remainder taken from reference TRBV7-6 and TRBJ2-7, is GAGVSQSPRYKVTKRGQDVALRCDPISGHVSLYWYRQALGQGPEFLTYFNYEAQQDKSGLPNDRFSAERPEGSISTLTIQRTEQRDSAMYRCASSFSGGQSYEQYFGPGTRLTVT.

The chain carries TRBV19 and TRBJ2-7, with D maybe TRBD1 (6 bases). CDR1 is LNHDA and CDR2 is SQIVND in the germline V gene (reference sequence). The CDR3 loop spans 15 amino acids. V was shortened by 6 bases and J by 4 bases, with 19 bases between the two germline ends. The CDR3: CASSSGQGIGYEQYF. The CDR3 coding sequence is TGTGCCAGTAGCTCCGGGCAGGGGATAGGGTACGAGCAGTACTTC.

The rearrangement joins TRBV28 to TRBJ2-1; 8 positions agree with TRBD1. CDR1 and CDR2 from the germline V gene are MDHEN and SYDVKM. This CDR3 comprises 13 residues. J gave up 16 bases and V 2 bases, and 10 bases lay outside the gene matches. CDR3 protein: CASSLELRDRPFF. The CDR3 nucleotides read TGTGCCAGCAGTTTAGAATTGCGGGACAGGCCATTCTTC.